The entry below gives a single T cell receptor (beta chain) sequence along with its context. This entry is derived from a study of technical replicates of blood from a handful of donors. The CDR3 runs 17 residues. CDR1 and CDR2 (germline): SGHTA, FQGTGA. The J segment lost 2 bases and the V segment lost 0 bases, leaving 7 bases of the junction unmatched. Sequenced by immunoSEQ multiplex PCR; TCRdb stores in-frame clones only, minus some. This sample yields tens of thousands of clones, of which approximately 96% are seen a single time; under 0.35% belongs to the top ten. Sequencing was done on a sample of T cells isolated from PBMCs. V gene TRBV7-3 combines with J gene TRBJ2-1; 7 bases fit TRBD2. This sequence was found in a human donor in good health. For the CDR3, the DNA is TGTGCCAGCAGCTTAACGGCTGGCGGGGGAGCCTACAATGAGCAGTTCTTC. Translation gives CASSLTAGGGAYNEQFF.